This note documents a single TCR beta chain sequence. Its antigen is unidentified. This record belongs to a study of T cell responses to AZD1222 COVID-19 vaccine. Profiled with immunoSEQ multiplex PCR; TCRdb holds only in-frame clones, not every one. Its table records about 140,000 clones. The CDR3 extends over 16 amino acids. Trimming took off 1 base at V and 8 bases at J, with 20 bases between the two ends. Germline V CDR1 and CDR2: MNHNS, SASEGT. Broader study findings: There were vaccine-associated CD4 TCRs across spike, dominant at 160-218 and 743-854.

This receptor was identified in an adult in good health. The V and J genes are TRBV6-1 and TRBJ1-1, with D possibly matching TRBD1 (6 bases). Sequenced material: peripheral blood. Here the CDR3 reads CASSEDLRYHDREAFF. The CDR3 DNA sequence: TGTGCCAGCAGTGAAGACCTCAGATACCATGACAGGGAAGCTTTCTTT.